This T cell receptor beta chain is from a study of cytomegalovirus exposure and HLA in healthy donors. Study context: A preliminary data release comprised about 85 million unique TCRs obtained from HLA-typed donors. Study-wide points: The study listed 150 to 200 cytomegalovirus-associated TCR beta chains. TCR beta chain V- and J-gene trimming was linked, in a later analysis, to a missense variant in DCLRE1C.

A multiplex PCR was run with 60 Vbeta primers and 13 Jbeta primers. Per the original data handling: It was a later analysis that counted tens of millions of unique TCR beta chains, of which around 11 million were shared. Here immunoSEQ multiplex PCR was the method, and the copy in TCRdb shows in-frame clones only, minus some. For V, J and clone size, that table is used; D and trimming come from the DNA. The data show about 90,000 clones, roughly 70% seen once. As regards this clone: What it recognizes is unknown.

J lost 2 bases, V lost 3 bases, and 6 bases had no gene match. Germline values: CDR1 SGDLS, CDR2 YYNGEE. CDR3 length: 16 amino acids. Source material: PBMCs. The clonotype was recovered from a young man in good health and CMV-seronegative. The chain is built from TRBV9 and TRBJ2-3, with 10 bases lining up with TRBD2. CDR3 nucleotides: TGTGCCAGCAGCGGAGGACTAGCGGAGATCACAGATACGCAGTATTTT. Its protein product is CASSGGLAEITDTQYF.